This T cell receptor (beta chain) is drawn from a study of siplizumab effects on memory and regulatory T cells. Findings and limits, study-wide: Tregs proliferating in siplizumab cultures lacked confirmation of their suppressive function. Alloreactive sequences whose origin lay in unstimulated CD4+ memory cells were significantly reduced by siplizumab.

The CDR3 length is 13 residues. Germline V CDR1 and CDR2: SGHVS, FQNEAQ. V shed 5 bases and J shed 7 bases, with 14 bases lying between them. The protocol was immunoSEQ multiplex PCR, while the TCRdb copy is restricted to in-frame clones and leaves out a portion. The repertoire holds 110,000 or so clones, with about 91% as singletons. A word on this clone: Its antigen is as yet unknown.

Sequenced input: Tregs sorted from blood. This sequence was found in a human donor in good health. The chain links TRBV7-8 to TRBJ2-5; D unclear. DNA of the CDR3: TGTGCCAGCAGCCCGGGCCCGGGTGTGACCCAGTACTTC. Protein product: CASSPGPGVTQYF.